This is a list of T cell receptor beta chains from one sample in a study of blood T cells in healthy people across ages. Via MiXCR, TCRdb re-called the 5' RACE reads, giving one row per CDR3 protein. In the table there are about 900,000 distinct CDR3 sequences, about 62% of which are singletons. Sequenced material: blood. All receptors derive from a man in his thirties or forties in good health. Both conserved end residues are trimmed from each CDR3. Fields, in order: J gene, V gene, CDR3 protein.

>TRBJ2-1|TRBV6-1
ASTWVPFSYNEQF
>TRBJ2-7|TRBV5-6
ASSRDSLSYEQY
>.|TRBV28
ASSYGLTPGYEQY
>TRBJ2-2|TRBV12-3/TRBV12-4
ASSLSQNTGELF
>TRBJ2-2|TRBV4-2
ASSEVGADNTGELF
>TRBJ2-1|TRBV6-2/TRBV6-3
ASGRDTFSSYNEQF
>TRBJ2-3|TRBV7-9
ASSGRGFGTDTQY
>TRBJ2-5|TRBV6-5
ASTQRLADFQETQY
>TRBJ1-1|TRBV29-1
SVGEVWAEAF
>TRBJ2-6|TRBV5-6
ASSSTGFISVLT
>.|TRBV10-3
AISETPQGGRFEQY
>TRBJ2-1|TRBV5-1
ASSLAGAVHNEQF
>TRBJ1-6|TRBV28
ASSLMGSPLH
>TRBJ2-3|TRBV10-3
AISESSLARTDTQY
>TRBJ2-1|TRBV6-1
ASSVTLAGGPTNEQF
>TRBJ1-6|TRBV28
ASTSLGASSYNSPLH
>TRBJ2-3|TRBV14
ASSRGVLSTDTQY
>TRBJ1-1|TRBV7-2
ASSARQGSGTEAF
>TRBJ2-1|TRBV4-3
ASSQESGSYNEQF
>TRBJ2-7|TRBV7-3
ASSLMDMGQGSYEQY
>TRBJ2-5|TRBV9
ASSYQAGAKETQY
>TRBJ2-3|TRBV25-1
ASSVQGVTQY
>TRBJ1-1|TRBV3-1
ASSQGGANTEAF
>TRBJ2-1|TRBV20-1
SATFRAPTYNEQF
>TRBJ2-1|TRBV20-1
SAGGESYSNEQF
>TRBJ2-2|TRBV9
ASSVGLTGELF
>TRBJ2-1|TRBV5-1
ASSLSQDDPFNNEQF
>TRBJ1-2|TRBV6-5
ASSYASTRYGYT
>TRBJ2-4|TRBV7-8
ASSLLVGSEQY
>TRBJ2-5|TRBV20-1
SARVPGQETQY
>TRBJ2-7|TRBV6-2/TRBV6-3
ASNRGSEQY
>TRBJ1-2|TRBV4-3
ASSQSTGLSGYT
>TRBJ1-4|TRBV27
ASSSRDRDEKPF
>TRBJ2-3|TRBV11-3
ASSSGTGAADTQY
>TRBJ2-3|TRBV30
AWRGAGDTQY
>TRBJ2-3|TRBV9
ASSVGQGYDTQY
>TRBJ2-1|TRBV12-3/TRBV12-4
ASSWAAGGQIHNEQF
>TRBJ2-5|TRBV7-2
ASSEGQGSVETQY
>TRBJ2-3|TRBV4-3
ASSQDTSLRGTQY
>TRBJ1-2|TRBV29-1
SATQGASYGYT
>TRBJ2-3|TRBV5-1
ASSPVLTDTQY